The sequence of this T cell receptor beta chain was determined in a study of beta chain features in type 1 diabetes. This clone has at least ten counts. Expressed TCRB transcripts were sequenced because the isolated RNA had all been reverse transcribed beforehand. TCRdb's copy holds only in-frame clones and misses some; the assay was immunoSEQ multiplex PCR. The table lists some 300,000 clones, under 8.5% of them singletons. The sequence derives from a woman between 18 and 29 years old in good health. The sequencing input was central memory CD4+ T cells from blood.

The DNA of the CDR3 is TGTGCCAGCAGCCATCGGACAGGGTCCAAGTTCTTC. It specifies CASSHRTGSKFF. The chain has TRBV14 and TRBJ2-1; 8 nucleotides match TRBD1. Germline values: CDR1 SGHDN, CDR2 FVKESK. The CDR3 sequence is 12 residues long. V dropped 3 bases and J dropped 14; count of bases not matched to a gene: 6.